This is a list of T cell receptor beta chains from one sample in a study of OX40 agonist ivuxolimab in advanced cancers. The table came from immunoSEQ multiplex PCR; TCRdb's copy has only in-frame clones and leaves some out. Here the sample spans around 80,000 clones, about 86% being singletons. Specimen: CD4+ or CD8+ T cells sorted from blood, collected in a trial of the OX40 agonist ivuxolimab. These receptors all come from an adult with an advanced solid tumor such as melanoma, head and neck, liver or kidney cancer. Both conserved end residues are part of each CDR3.

v_gene: TRBV10-3
CDR3aa: CAISESRGPYEQYF

v_gene: TRBV27
CDR3aa: CASSLEGTQYF

v_gene: TRBV19
CDR3aa: CASRVPERETQYF

v_gene: TRBV21-1
CDR3aa: CASGIGQGKTGELFF

v_gene: TRBV4-2
CDR3aa: CASSQDGRDSPLHF

v_gene: TRBV18
CDR3aa: CASSPLLADMQETQYF

v_gene: TRBV11-2
CDR3aa: CASSGRQGVNAEAFF

v_gene: TRBV5-6
CDR3aa: CASSLLDRPTNEQYF

v_gene: TRBV7-2
CDR3aa: CASSSSSGRPETQYF

v_gene: TRBV11-2
CDR3aa: CASSKDREKLFF

v_gene: TRBV7-9
CDR3aa: CASSAMGGSYEQYF

v_gene: TRBV18
CDR3aa: CASSPPGVGQMNTEAFF

v_gene: TRBV5-6
CDR3aa: CASSLPAGGTEAFF

v_gene: TRBV25-1
CDR3aa: CASSDPGTGGEKLFF

v_gene: TRBV18
CDR3aa: CASSPAGTGAGEQYF

v_gene: TRBV5-5
CDR3aa: CASSLGTTNTGELFF

v_gene: TRBV5-6
CDR3aa: CASSHRGAAQPQHF

v_gene: TRBV5-1
CDR3aa: CASSPGQSYGYTF

v_gene: TRBV6-6
CDR3aa: CASSYSGVNQPQHF

v_gene: TRBV7-2
CDR3aa: CASSLVRLAGTDTQYF

v_gene: TRBV27
CDR3aa: CASSFNGGQETQYF

v_gene: TRBV9
CDR3aa: CASSVGAAIYYEQYF

v_gene: TRBV11-2
CDR3aa: CASSLVGGSYNEQFF

v_gene: TRBV7-9
CDR3aa: CASSPRVVNTEAFF

v_gene: TRBV18
CDR3aa: CASSPISDRNTEAFF

v_gene: TRBV2
CDR3aa: CASSGRLRGQPQHF

v_gene: TRBV11-1
CDR3aa: CASSLGGTSGRTNEQFF

v_gene: TRBV6-1
CDR3aa: CASSEAGIAGGPHEQYF